This entry lists 18 T cell receptor beta chains sequenced from one sample in a study of cytomegalovirus exposure and HLA in healthy donors. The PCR made use of 60 Vbeta and 13 Jbeta primers. Assay used: immunoSEQ multiplex PCR; TCRdb lists only in-frame clones, some missing. The ten most abundant clones cover about 2.9% of a sample with 70,000 to 80,000 clones. Sequenced input: PBMCs. These receptors were obtained from a man aged 35-49 years in good health and CMV-seronegative.

The chain uses TRBV9 and TRBJ2-6; 7 nucleotides agree with TRBD1. V gave up 4 bases and J gave up 0 bases; unmatched junction bases: 19. The CDR3 runs 21 residues. Germline V lookup: CDR1 SGDLS, CDR2 YYNGEE. This chain's CDR3 is CASSPYLPGTEILSGANVLTF. CDR3 bases: TGTGCCAGCAGCCCTTATCTCCCCGGGACAGAAATCCTCTCTGGGGCCAACGTCCTGACTTTC.

Here the CDR3 DNA reads TGTGCCAGCAGCTTACGAGAAGGGACAGCCTCTGGAAACACCATATATTTT. Its protein product is CASSLREGTASGNTIYF. The chain joins TRBV7-8 to TRBJ1-3; TRBD1 aligns across 7 bases. This CDR3 has 17 residues. Germline CDR1 and CDR2: SGHVS and FQNEAQ. Losses at the gene ends were 2 bases for V and 0 bases for J; bases not matched to a gene: 7.

DNA of the CDR3: TGTGCCAGTAGCCTACTAAGCGGCGTTCGGGAGACCCAGTACTTC. Its translation is CASSLLSGVRETQYF. This chain joins TRBV19 and TRBJ2-5; possibly TRBD2 for D (5 bases). The CDR3 contains 15 residues. Germline CDR1 and CDR2: LNHDA and SQIVND (reference sequence). V was clipped by 6 bases and J by 5 bases, with 19 bases between them.

This CDR3 is CSVIPAQDEQFF. The CDR3 DNA follows: TGCAGCGTTATCCCCGCGCAGGATGAGCAGTTCTTC. This chain connects TRBV29-1 to TRBJ2-1; no firm D call. CDR3 length equals 12 residues. V gave up 5 bases and J gave up 8 bases, with 13 bases separating them. Looked up from germline, CDR1 is SQVTM and CDR2 is ANQGSEA.

The chain employs TRBV9 and TRBJ1-3; TRBD1 matches at 8 bases. Trimming took 0 bases from V and 1 from J; bases not matched to a gene: 3. This CDR3 comprises 16 residues. The germline CDR1 and CDR2 sequences are SGDLS and YYNGEE. Here the CDR3 DNA reads TGTGCCAGCAGCGTAGCCGGGACAGGTTCTGGAAACACCATATATTTT. Translating it yields CASSVAGTGSGNTIYF.

The rearrangement uses TRBV18 and TRBJ1-1; D remains ambiguous. Germline V gene data show CDR1 as KGHSH and CDR2 as LQKENI. CDR3 length equals 13 residues. Trimming removed 6 bases at V and 1 base at J, with 9 bases between. CDR3 sequence reads: CASSLEGNTEAFF. CDR3 coding DNA: TGTGCCAGCTCCCTGGAGGGGAACACTGAAGCTTTCTTT.

This chain uses TRBV6-1 with TRBJ2-5; TRBD2 matches at 8 bases. Germline-derived CDR1 and CDR2 are MNHNS and SASEGT. The CDR3 loop spans 15 amino acids. The V and J ends lost 3 bases and 2 bases, in that order; junction bases with no gene match: 5. The CDR3 DNA sequence: TGTGCCAGCAGTGATGGCGGGGGGCAACAAGAGACCCAGTACTTC. Amino acids: CASSDGGGQQETQYF.

J is TRBJ1-5 and V is TRBV6-9; 7 bases map to TRBD1. CDR3 size: 12 residues. Germline-derived CDR1 and CDR2 are MNHGY and SVAAGI. The CDR3: CARQGWGQPQHF. The CDR3 coding sequence is TGTGCTAGACAGGGTTGGGGTCAGCCCCAGCATTTT.

The chain employs TRBV28 and TRBJ1-6; a weak D match, TRBD1 (5 bases). The germline V and J ends were trimmed by 11 bases and 9 bases, with 17 bases remaining between them. The germline gives CDR1 MDHEN, CDR2 SYDVKM. The CDR3 totals 13 residues. The CDR3 DNA reads as TGTGCCTGCCATGGGGCCCTGGGTTCACCCCTCCACTTT. Its protein product is CACHGALGSPLHF.

V usage is TRBV11-3 and J usage is TRBJ2-2; 10 bases align to TRBD2. This CDR3 comprises 17 residues. V lost 5 bases to trimming and J lost 2 bases; unmatched junction nucleotides: 8. Germline V gene lookup returns CDR1 SGHNT and CDR2 YENEEA. CDR3 loop: CASSLTSGPHNTGELFF. CDR3 nucleotide sequence: TGTGCCAGCAGCCTGACTAGCGGGCCCCACAACACCGGGGAGCTGTTTTTT. Full variable domain (remainder filled in from reference TRBV11-3 and TRBJ2-2): EAGVVQSPRYKIIEKKQPVAFWCNPISGHNTLYWYLQNLGQGPELLIRYENEEAVDDSQLPKDRFSAERLKGVDSTLKIQPAELGDSAVYLCASSLTSGPHNTGELFFGEGSRLTVL.

The CDR3 region is CAWISGDSYEQYF. The CDR3 coding sequence is TGTGCCTGGATCAGCGGGGATTCCTACGAGCAGTACTTC. This chain links TRBV30 with TRBJ2-5; 7 positions match TRBD2. The J call could be wrong; TRBJ2-7 is a better fit for the DNA end. The CDR3 extends over 13 amino acids. Per germline, CDR1 GTSNPN and CDR2 SVGIG (reference sequence).

The J gene is TRBJ1-1, the V gene TRBV28; a possible D gene is TRBD1 (5 bases). Trimming removed 2 bases from V and 6 bases from J, with 10 bases in between. This CDR3 spans 13 amino acids. The germline CDR1 and CDR2 sequences are MDHEN and SYDVKM. Here the CDR3 DNA reads TGTGCCAGCAGTTTACGGGGACTCGCTGAAGCTTTCTTT. Protein sequence: CASSLRGLAEAFF. Variable domain in full (rest from reference TRBV28 and TRBJ1-1): DVKVTQSSRYLVKRTGEKVFLECVQDMDHENMFWYRQDPGLGLRLIYFSYDVKMKEKGDIPEGYSVSREKKERFSLILESASTNQTSMYLCASSLRGLAEAFFGQGTRLTVV.

Notes on this clone: Because the CDR3 is missing its conserved closing phenylalanine or tryptophan, this is likely a read error. The chain has TRBV28 and TRBJ1-1; no definite D call. Looked up from germline, CDR1 is MDHEN and CDR2 is SYDVKM. This CDR3 is built from 13 residues. V lost 3 bases and J 8 bases, leaving 13 bases between the germline ends. The CDR3 is CASSLGGRGEAFS. In DNA form, the CDR3 reads TGTGCCAGCAGTTTGGGTGGGCGGGGAGAAGCTTTCTCT.

The V and J genes are TRBV4-1 and TRBJ2-7; possible D gene TRBD1, 6 bases. Germline values: CDR1 MGHRA, CDR2 YSYEKL. Trimming pared 0 bases from V and 3 bases from J, leaving 12 bases between. This CDR3 is built from 15 residues. The CDR3 reads CASSQDQGTLYEQYF. CDR3 coding DNA: TGCGCCAGCAGCCAAGATCAGGGGACCCTCTACGAGCAGTACTTC.

Note on this clone: At the DNA level, this CDR3 is encoded by other sequences in the same sample as well. The rearrangement joins TRBV9 to TRBJ2-7; D unclear. The V gene's germline CDR1 is SGDLS and CDR2 YYNGEE. V was trimmed by 0 bases and J by 7 bases, leaving 11 bases between them. The CDR3 totals 13 residues. CDR3 amino acids: CASSVGYSGEQYF. The CDR3 bases are TGTGCCAGCAGCGTAGGTTACTCTGGTGAGCAGTACTTC. Together with reference TRBV9 and TRBJ2-7, the CDR3 gives the full variable domain: DSGVTQTPKHLITATGQRVTLRCSPRSGDLSVYWYQQSLDQGLQFLIQYYNGEERAKGNILERFSAQQFPDLHSELNLSSLELGDSALYFCASSVGYSGEQYFGPGTRLTVT.

V usage is TRBV6-1 and J usage is TRBJ2-7, with a tentative D call TRBD1 (6 bases). Trimming stripped 6 bases from V and 6 bases from J, with 21 bases between. Looked up from germline, CDR1 is MNHNS and CDR2 is SASEGT. The CDR3 totals 15 residues. The CDR3 loop is CASSVRQAQSGEQYF. CDR3 bases: TGTGCCAGCAGCGTTAGACAGGCTCAAAGTGGCGAGCAGTACTTC.

The CDR3 coding sequence is TGTGCCAGCAGCCAAGACCGGGACTCCCTCACAGATACGCAGTATTTT. Residues: CASSQDRDSLTDTQYF. This chain links TRBV4-2 with TRBJ2-3; tentatively, D is TRBD2 (6 bases). The length of the CDR3 is 16 residues. Germline CDR1 reads LGHNA; CDR2 reads YNFKEQ. Deletions cut 0 bases from V and 2 bases from J, with 12 bases between.

The chain has TRBV4-1 and TRBJ2-7, with TRBD1 matching 7 bases. The V gene end was trimmed by 0 bases and the J gene end by 6 bases; junction bases not matched to a gene: 5. Germline V gene data show CDR1 as MGHRA and CDR2 as YSYEKL. The CDR3 has 14 residues. CDR3 DNA: TGCGCCAGCAGCCAAGATCAGGGGGTCAGCGAGCAGTACTTC. Encoded protein: CASSQDQGVSEQYF.